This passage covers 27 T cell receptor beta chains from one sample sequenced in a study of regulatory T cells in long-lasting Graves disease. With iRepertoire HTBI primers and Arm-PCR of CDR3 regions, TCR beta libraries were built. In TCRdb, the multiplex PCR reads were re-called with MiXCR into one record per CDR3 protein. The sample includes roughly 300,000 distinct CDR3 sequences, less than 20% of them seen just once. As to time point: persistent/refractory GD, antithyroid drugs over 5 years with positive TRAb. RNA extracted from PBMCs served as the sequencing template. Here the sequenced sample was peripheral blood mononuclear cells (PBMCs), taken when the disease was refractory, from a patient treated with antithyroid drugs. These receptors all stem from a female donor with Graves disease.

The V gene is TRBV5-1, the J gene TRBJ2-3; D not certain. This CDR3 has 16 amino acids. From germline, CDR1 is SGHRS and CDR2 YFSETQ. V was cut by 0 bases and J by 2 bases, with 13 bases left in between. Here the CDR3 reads CASSLGHQTSTDTQYF. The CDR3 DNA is TGCGCCAGCAGCTTGGGACACCAGACATCCACAGATACGCAGTATTTT. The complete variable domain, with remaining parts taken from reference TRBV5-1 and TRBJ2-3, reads KAGVTQTPRYLIKTRGQQVTLSCSPISGHRSVSWYQQTPGQGLQFLFEYFSETQRNKGNFPGRFSGRQFSNSRSEMNVSTLELGDSALYLCASSLGHQTSTDTQYFGPGTRLTVL.

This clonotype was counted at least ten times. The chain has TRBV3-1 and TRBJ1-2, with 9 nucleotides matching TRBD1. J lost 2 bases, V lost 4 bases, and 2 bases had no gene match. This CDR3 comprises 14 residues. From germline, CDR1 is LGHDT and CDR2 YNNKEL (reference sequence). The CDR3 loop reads CASSPGQGNYGYTF. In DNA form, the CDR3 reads TGTGCCAGCAGCCCAGGACAGGGGAACTATGGCTACACCTTC.

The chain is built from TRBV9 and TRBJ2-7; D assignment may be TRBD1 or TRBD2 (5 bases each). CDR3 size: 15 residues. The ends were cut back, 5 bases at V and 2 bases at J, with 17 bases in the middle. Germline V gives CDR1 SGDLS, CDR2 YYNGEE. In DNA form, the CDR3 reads TGTGCCAGCAGTGCAGACCCCGGGGCAACCTACGAGCAGTACTTC. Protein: CASSADPGATYEQYF. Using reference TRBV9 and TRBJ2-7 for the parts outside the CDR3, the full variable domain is DSGVTQTPKHLITATGQRVTLRCSPRSGDLSVYWYQQSLDQGLQFLIQYYNGEERAKGNILERFSAQQFPDLHSELNLSSLELGDSALYFCASSADPGATYEQYFGPGTRLTVT.

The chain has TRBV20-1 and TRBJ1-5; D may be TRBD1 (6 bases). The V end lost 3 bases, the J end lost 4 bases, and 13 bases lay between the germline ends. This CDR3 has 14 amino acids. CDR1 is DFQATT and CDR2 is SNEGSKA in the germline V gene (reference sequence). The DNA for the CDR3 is TGCAGTGCTAGGCTCAGGGGAGGAAATCAGCCCCAGCATTTT. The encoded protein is CSARLRGGNQPQHF.

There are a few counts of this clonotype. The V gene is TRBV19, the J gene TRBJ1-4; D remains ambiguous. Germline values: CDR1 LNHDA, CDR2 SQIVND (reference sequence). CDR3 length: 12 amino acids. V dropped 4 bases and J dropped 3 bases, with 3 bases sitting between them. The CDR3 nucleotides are TGTGCCAGTAGTAACCCTAATGAAAAACTGTTTTTT. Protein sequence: CASSNPNEKLFF.

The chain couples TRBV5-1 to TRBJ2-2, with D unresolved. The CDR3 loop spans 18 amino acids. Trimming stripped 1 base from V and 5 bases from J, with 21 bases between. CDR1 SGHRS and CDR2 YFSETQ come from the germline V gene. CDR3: CASSLSHINDRRTGELFF. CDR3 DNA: TGCGCCAGCAGCTTGAGTCATATTAATGACCGGCGGACCGGGGAGCTGTTTTTT.

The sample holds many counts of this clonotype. The CDR3 region has the DNA TGTGCCAGCTCTCCAGGGGTGAACACTGAAGCTTTCTTT. Translated: CASSPGVNTEAFF. V and J are TRBV28 and TRBJ1-1; a weak D match, TRBD1 (6 bases). This CDR3 has 13 amino acids. Germline CDR1 reads MDHEN; CDR2 reads SYDVKM. The V gene lost 8 bases and the J gene lost 0 bases, with 10 bases spanning the gap.

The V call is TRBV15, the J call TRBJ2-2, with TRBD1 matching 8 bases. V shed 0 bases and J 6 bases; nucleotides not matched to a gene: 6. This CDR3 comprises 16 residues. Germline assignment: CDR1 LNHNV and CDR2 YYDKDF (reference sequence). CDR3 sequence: CATSRDPQGAAGELFF. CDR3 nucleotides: TGTGCCACCAGCAGAGATCCCCAGGGGGCGGCCGGGGAGCTGTTTTTT.

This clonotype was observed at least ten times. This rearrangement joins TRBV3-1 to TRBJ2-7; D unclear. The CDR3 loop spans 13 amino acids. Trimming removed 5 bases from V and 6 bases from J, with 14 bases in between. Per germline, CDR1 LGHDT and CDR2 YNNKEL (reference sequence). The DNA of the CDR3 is TGTGCCAGCAGCAGGGCTATTGTGAGCGAGCAGTACTTC. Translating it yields CASSRAIVSEQYF.

Here the CDR3 DNA reads TGTGCCAGCAGCTTAGACAGGGCCCACTATGGCTACACCTTC. It encodes CASSLDRAHYGYTF. The rearrangement joins TRBV11-3 to TRBJ1-2, with a weak D call TRBD1 (5 bases). The CDR3 runs 14 residues. The V gene lost 0 bases and the J gene lost 3 bases, with 8 bases spanning the gap. Germline loops: CDR1 SGHNT, CDR2 YENEEA.

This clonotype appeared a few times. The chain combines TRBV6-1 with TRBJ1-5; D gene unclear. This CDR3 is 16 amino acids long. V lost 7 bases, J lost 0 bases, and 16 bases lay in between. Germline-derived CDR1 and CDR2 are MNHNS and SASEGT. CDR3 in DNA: TGTGCCAGCACTCCGGGGAGACCTAATAGCAATCAGCCCCAGCATTTT. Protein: CASTPGRPNSNQPQHF.

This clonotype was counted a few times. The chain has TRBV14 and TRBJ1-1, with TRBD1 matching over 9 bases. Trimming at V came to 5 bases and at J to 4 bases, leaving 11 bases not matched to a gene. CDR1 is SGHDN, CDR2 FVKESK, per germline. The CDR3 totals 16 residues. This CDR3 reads CASSFLDRGRGTEAFF. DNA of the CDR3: TGTGCCAGCAGCTTTCTGGACAGGGGACGGGGCACTGAAGCTTTCTTT.

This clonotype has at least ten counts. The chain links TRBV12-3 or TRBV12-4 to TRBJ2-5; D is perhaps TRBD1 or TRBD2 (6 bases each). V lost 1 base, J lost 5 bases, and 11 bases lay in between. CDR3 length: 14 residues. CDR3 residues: CASSLGGAKETQYF. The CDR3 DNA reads TGTGCCAGCAGTTTAGGGGGGGCGAAGGAGACCCAGTACTTC.

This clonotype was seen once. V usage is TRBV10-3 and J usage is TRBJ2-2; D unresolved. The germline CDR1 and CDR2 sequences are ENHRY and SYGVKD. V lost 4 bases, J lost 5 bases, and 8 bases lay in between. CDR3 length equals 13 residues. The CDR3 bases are TGTGCCATCAGTGGATTGGAAACCGGGGAGCTGTTTTTT. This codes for CAISGLETGELFF.

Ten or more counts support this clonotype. The CDR3 region has the DNA TGTGCCAGCAGCTTCGGGTTACCCGGGACAGGGGACGGCTACACCTTC. This codes for CASSFGLPGTGDGYTF. V and J are TRBV11-2 and TRBJ1-2, with 10 bases lining up with TRBD1. V was pared by 3 bases and J by 8 bases, with 12 bases of the junction left unmatched. In germline, CDR1 is SGHAT, CDR2 FQNNGV. The CDR3 is made up of 16 amino acids.

The CDR3, as DNA: TGTGCCAGCAGTGATTACGGGAGGAGCGACAATGAGCAGTTCTTC. This codes for CASSDYGRSDNEQFF. The chain employs TRBV2 and TRBJ2-1; 7 positions match TRBD2. With 3 bases clipped from V and 5 bases from J, the junction kept 7 bases outside the gene matches. This CDR3 is built from 15 residues. CDR1 SNHLY and CDR2 FYNNEI come from the germline V gene.

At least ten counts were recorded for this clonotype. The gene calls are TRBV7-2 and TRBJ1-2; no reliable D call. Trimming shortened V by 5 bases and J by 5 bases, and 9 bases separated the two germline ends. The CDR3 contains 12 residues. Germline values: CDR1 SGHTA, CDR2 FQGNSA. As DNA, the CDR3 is TGTGCCAGCAGCGAGAGGATATATGGCTACACCTTC. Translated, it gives CASSERIYGYTF. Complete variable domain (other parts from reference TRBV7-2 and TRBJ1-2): GAGVSQSPSNKVTEKGKDVELRCDPISGHTALYWYRQSLGQGLEFLIYFQGNSAPDKSGLPSDRFSAERTGGSVSTLTIQRTQQEDSAVYLCASSERIYGYTFGSGTRLTVV.

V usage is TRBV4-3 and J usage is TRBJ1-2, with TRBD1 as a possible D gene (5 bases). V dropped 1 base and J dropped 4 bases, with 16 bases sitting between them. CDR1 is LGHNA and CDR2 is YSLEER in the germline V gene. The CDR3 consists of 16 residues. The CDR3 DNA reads TGCGCCAGCAGCCAAGGCGGGGGGTTATCGGGCTATGGCTACACCTTC. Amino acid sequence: CASSQGGGLSGYGYTF.

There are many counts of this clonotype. The CDR3 protein is CASSSRYDRGSPLHF. The CDR3 nucleotides read TGTGCCAGCAGCTCCCGATACGATCGGGGATCACCCCTCCACTTT. The chain carries TRBV3-1 and TRBJ1-6, with D hard to call. Looked up from germline, CDR1 is LGHDT and CDR2 is YNNKEL (reference sequence). The CDR3 has 15 amino acids. Trimming cost V 5 bases and J 10 bases, with 18 bases left between them.

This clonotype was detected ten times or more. The CDR3 coding sequence is TGTGCCTGGGGTGAGGGACAGCCGGGTCAGCCCCAGCATTTT. This sequence encodes CAWGEGQPGQPQHF. This chain uses TRBV30 with TRBJ1-5; TRBD1 matches 7 bases. CDR1 is GTSNPN and CDR2 is SVGIG in the germline V gene (reference sequence). This CDR3 is 14 amino acids long. The trim removed 5 bases at V and 6 bases at J, leaving 10 bases unmatched.

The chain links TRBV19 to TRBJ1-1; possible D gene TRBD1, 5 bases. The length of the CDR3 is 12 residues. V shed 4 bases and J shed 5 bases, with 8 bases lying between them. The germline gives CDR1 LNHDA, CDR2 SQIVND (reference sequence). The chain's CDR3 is CASSTGLTEAFF. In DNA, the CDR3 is TGTGCCAGTAGTACGGGGCTGACTGAAGCTTTCTTT. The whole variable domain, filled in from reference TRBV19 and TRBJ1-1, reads DGGITQSPKYLFRKEGQNVTLSCEQNLNHDAMYWYRQDPGQGLRLIYYSQIVNDFQKGDIAEGYSVSREKKESFPLTVTSAQKNPTAFYLCASSTGLTEAFFGQGTRLTVV.

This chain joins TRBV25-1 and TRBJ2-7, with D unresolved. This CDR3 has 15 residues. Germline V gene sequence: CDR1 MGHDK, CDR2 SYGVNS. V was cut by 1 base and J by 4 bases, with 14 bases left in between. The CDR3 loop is CASSEFSASPYEQYF. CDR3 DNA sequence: TGTGCCAGCAGTGAATTCTCTGCCAGTCCGTACGAGCAGTACTTC.

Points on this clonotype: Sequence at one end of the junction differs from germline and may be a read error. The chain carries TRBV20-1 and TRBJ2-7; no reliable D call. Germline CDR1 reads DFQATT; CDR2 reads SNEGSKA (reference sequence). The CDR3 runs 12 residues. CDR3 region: CSARRDGYGQYF. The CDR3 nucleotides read TGCAGTGCTAGGCGCGACGGGTACGGGCAGTACTTC.

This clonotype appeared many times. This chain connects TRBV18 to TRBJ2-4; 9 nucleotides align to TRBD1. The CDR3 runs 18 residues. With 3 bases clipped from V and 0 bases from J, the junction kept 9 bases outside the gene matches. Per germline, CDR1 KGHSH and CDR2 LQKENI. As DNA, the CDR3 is TGTGCCAGCTCACCCCGGGACAGGGAACGACTAGCCAAAAACATTCAGTACTTC. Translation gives CASSPRDRERLAKNIQYF. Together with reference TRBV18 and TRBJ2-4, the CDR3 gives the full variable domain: NAGVMQNPRHLVRRRGQEARLRCSPMKGHSHVYWYRQLPEEGLKFMVYLQKENIIDESGMPKERFSAEFPKEGPSILRIQQVVRGDSAAYFCASSPRDRERLAKNIQYFGAGTRLSVL.

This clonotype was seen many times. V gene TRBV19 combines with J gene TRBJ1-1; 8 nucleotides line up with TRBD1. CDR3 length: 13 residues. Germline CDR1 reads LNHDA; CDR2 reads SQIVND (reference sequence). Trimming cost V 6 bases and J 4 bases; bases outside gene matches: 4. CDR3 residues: CASSRRGLTEAFF. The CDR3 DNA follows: TGTGCCAGTAGCCGCAGGGGGCTCACTGAAGCTTTCTTT.

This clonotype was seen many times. The CDR3 region has the DNA TGTGCCATCAGTGGCCGACGGGCCCCAAGTGGCAATTCACCCCTCCACTTT. This translates into CAISGRRAPSGNSPLHF. This sequence joins TRBV10-3 and TRBJ1-6; D not certain. Trimming stripped 4 bases from V and 7 bases from J, with 20 bases between. This CDR3 region has 17 residues. Germline CDR1 and CDR2: ENHRY and SYGVKD.

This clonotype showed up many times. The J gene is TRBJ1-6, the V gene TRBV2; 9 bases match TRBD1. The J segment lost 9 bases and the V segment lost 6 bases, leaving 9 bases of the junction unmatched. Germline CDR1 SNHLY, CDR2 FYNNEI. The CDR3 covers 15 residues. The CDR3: CASSSGQGGVSPLHF. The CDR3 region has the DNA TGTGCCAGCAGCTCGGGACAGGGTGGGGTTTCACCCCTCCACTTT. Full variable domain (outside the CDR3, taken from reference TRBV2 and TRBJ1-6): EPEVTQTPSHQVTQMGQEVILRCVPISNHLYFYWYRQILGQKVEFLVSFYNNEISEKSEIFDDQFSVERPDGSNFTLKIRSTKLEDSAMYFCASSSGQGGVSPLHFGNGTRLTVT.